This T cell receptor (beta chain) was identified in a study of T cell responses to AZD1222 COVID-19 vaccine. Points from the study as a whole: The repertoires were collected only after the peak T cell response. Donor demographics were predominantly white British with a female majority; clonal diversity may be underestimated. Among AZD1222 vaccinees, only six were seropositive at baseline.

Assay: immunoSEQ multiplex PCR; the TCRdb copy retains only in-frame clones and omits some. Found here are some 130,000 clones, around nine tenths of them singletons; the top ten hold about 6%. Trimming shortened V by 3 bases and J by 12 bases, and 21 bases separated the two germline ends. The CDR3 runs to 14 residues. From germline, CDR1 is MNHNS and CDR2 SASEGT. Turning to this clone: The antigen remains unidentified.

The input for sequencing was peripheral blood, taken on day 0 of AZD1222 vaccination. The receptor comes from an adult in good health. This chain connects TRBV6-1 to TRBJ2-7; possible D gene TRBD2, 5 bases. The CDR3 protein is CASSDRGQERYGYF. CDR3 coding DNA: TGTGCCAGCAGTGACCGGGGTCAGGAGAGGTATGGGTACTTC.